This entry lists 5 T cell receptor beta chains sequenced from one sample in a study of control samples from healthy donors and cancer patients. TCRdb keeps only in-frame clones here, not all; method: immunoSEQ multiplex PCR. The sample holds 95,000 to 150,000 clones, just over 90% seen once. Input material: blood. The source of these receptors is a woman aged 18-30 years in good health.

The CDR3 DNA follows: TGTGCCAGCAGTTTTACAGGCTCCTACGAGCAGTACTTC. As protein: CASSFTGSYEQYF. This chain joins TRBV27 and TRBJ2-7; D may be TRBD1 (5 bases). Trimming removed 3 bases from V and 0 bases from J, with 6 bases in between. Germline CDR1 reads MNHEY; CDR2 reads SMNVEV (reference sequence). This CDR3 spans 13 amino acids.

Remarks on this clone: This CDR3 is also generated by other DNA sequences in the sample. The chain couples TRBV28 to TRBJ2-5; D not resolved. CDR3 length: 11 amino acids. V dropped 3 bases and J dropped 4 bases, with 3 bases sitting between them. Germline V gene lookup returns CDR1 MDHEN and CDR2 SYDVKM. CDR3 loop: CASSFRETQYF. CDR3 nucleotides: TGTGCCAGCAGTTTCCGAGAGACCCAGTACTTC. Complete variable domain (other parts from reference TRBV28 and TRBJ2-5): DVKVTQSSRYLVKRTGEKVFLECVQDMDHENMFWYRQDPGLGLRLIYFSYDVKMKEKGDIPEGYSVSREKKERFSLILESASTNQTSMYLCASSFRETQYFGPGTRLLVL.

J is TRBJ1-5 and V is TRBV5-5, with D possibly matching TRBD1 (5 bases). The CDR3 contains 15 residues. Germline CDR1 and CDR2: SGHKS and YYEKEE (reference sequence). Trimming removed 5 bases at V and 1 base at J, with 13 bases between. The CDR3 region has the DNA TGTGCCAGCAGTAGTGGACAAACGAGCAATCAGCCCCAGCATTTT. The encoded protein is CASSSGQTSNQPQHF.

The J gene is TRBJ2-7, the V gene TRBV21-1; the table's D call of TRBD1 was not tested on the DNA. TRBV21-1 is deemed a pseudogene. The CDR3 is made up of 15 amino acids. CDR3 region: CASSKGAGQSTEQYF. The CDR3 DNA follows: TGTGCCAGCAGCAAAGGCGCGGGACAGTCGACCGAGCAGTACTTC.

In its sample, this clone was seen a few times. This chain connects TRBV5-6 to TRBJ1-2, with no clear D. This CDR3 has 14 amino acids. Germline CDR1 SGHDT, CDR2 YYEEEE. V was pared by 0 bases and J by 6 bases, with 12 bases between. The CDR3 DNA follows: TGTGCCAGCAGCTTGGTGGTGTCGGGTAATGGCTACACCTTC. Its protein is CASSLVVSGNGYTF.